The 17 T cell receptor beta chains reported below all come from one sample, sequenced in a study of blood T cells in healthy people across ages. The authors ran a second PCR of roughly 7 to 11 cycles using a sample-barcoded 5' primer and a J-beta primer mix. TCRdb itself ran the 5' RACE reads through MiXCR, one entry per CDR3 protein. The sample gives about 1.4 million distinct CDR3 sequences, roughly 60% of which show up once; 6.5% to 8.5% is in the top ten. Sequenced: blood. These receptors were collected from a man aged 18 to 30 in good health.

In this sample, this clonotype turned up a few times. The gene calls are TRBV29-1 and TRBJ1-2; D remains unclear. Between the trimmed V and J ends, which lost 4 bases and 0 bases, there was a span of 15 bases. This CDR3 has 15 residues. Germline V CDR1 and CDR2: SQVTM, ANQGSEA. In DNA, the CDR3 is TGCAGCGTTGCCAGGCAGAACTTAGCTAACTATGGCTACACCTTC. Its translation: CSVARQNLANYGYTF. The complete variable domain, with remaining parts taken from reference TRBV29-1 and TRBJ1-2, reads SAVISQKPSRDICQRGTSLTIQCQVDSQVTMMFWYRQQPGQSLTLIATANQGSEATYESGFVIDKFPISRPNLTFSTLTVSNMSPEDSSIYLCSVARQNLANYGYTFGSGTRLTVV.

CDR3 sequence reads: CASSQARQTQYF. DNA for the CDR3: TGTGCCAGCAGCCAGGCTAGACAGACCCAGTACTTC. The V gene is TRBV12-3 or TRBV12-4, the J gene TRBJ2-5; D is unresolved. The CDR3 runs 12 residues. V gave up 6 bases and J gave up 6 bases, with 11 bases separating them.

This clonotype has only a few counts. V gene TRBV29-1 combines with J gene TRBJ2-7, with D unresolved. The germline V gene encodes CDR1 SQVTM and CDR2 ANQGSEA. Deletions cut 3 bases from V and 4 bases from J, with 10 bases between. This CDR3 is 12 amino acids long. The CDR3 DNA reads TGCAGCGTTGAGTTTCGGGCTTACGAGCAGTACTTC. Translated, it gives CSVEFRAYEQYF.

The CDR3, as DNA: TGCAGCGTCCAGGAATTTCACTCTGGGGCCAACGTCCTGACTTTC. It specifies CSVQEFHSGANVLTF. The chain links TRBV29-1 to TRBJ2-6; D remains ambiguous. Trimming took off 6 bases at V and 0 bases at J, with 12 bases between the two ends. Germline V gives CDR1 SQVTM, CDR2 ANQGSEA. The CDR3 runs to 15 residues.

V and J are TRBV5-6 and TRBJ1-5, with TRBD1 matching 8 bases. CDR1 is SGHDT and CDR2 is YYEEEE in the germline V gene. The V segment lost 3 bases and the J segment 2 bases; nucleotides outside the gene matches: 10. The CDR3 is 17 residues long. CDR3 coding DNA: TGTGCCAGCAGCTCCTTTGAGACAGGGGTCGGCAATCAGCCCCAGCATTTT. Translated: CASSSFETGVGNQPQHF.

The CDR3 DNA reads TGTGCCAGCAGCCAATGGCGCGCTGGAGCTTTCTTT. Its translation is CASSQWRAGAFF. The rearrangement links TRBV11-2 to TRBJ1-1; D ambiguous. This CDR3 is built from 12 residues. Trimming left V 5 bases short and J 10 bases short, with 14 bases between. The germline V gene has CDR1 SGHAT and CDR2 FQNNGV.

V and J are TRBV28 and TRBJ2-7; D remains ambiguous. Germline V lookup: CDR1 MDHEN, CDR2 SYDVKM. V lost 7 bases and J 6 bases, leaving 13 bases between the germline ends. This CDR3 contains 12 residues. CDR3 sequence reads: CASKVRIGEQYF. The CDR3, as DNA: TGTGCCAGCAAAGTGAGGATCGGCGAGCAGTACTTC.

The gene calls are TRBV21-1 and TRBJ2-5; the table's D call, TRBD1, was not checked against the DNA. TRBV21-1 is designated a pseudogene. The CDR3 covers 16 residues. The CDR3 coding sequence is TGTGCCAGCAGCAATAGGAGCACGGGACGGCAAGAGACCCAGTACTTC. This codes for CASSNRSTGRQETQYF.

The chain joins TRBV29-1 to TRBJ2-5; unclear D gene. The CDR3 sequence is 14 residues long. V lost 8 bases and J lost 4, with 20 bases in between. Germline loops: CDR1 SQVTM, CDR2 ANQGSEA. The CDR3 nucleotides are TGCAGCATAAATTTGGGCCCCGAGCGAGAGACCCAGTACTTC. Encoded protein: CSINLGPERETQYF.

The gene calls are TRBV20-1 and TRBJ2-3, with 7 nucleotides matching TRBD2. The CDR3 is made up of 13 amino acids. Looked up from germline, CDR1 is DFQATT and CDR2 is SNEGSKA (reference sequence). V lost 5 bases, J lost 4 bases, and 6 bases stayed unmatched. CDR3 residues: CSAPGLVPDTQYF. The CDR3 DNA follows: TGCAGTGCTCCCGGACTAGTTCCAGATACGCAGTATTTT.

Here the CDR3 DNA reads TGTGCCAGCAGCGCAAACCCGGACAGCGAAACTGAAGCTTTCTTT. It yields the protein CASSANPDSETEAFF. The chain uses TRBV9 and TRBJ1-1; maybe TRBD1 (6 bases). Germline assignment: CDR1 SGDLS and CDR2 YYNGEE. The CDR3 has 15 residues. V was cut by 3 bases and J by 5 bases, with 17 bases left in between.

The CDR3 nucleotides read TGTGCCAGCAGTTTCTCAGCGGGAGAATCCCACAATGAGCAGTTCTTC. Translation: CASSFSAGESHNEQFF. The chain carries TRBV12-3 or TRBV12-4 and TRBJ2-1; 8 positions agree with TRBD2. The V segment lost 3 bases and the J segment 5 bases; nucleotides outside the gene matches: 9. This CDR3 has 16 amino acids.

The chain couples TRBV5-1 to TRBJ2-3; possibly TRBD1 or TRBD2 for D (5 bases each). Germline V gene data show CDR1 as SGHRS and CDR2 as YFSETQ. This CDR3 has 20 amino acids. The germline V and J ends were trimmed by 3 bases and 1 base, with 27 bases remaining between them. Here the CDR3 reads CASSSERGSIREHGTDTQYF. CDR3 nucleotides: TGCGCCAGCAGCTCGGAGAGGGGTAGCATTAGAGAGCACGGCACAGATACGCAGTATTTT.

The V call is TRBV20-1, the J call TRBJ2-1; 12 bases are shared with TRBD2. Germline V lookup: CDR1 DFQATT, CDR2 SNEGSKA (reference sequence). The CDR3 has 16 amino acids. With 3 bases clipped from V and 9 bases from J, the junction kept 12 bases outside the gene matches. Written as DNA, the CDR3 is TGCAGTGCTAGCCCCACTAGCGGGAGGACCTTCAGTGAGCAGTTCTTC. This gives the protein CSASPTSGRTFSEQFF.

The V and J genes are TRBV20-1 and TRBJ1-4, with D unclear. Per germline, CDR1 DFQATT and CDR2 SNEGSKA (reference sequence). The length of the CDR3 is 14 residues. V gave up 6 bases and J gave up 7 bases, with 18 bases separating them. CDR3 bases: TGCAGTGCCGCCCTGGCTGGTCTCCCTGAAAAACTGTTTTTT. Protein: CSAALAGLPEKLFF.

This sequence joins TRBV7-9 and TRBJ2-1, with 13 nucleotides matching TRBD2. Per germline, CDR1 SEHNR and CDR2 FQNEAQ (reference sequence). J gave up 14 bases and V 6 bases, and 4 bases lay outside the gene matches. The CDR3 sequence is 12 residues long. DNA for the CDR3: TGTGCCAGCAGAGGCGGACTAGCGGGGGAGTTCTTC. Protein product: CASRGGLAGEFF.

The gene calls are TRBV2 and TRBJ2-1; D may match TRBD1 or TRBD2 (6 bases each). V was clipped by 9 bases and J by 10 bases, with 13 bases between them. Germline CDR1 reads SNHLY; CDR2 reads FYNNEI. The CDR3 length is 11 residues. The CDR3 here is CARRGGLEQFF. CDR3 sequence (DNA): TGTGCCAGGCGAGGGGGGCTGGAGCAGTTCTTC.